This TCR beta chain was sequenced during a study of cytomegalovirus exposure and HLA in healthy donors. In the PCR, 60 Vbeta and 13 Jbeta primers were used. Original analysis: In a later analysis, 60 million to 90 million unique TCR beta chains included roughly 11 million shared by two or more donors. Sequencing was performed with immunoSEQ multiplex PCR; in TCRdb, only in-frame clones are kept and a portion is missing. V, J and clone size are those of that table, while D and trimming were read from the DNA. The sample has about 190,000 clones, around 81% seen once. Germline CDR1 reads SGHNT; CDR2 reads YYREEE (reference sequence). Losses at the gene ends were 2 bases for V and 0 bases for J; bases not matched to a gene: 3. The CDR3 is 18 residues long. Findings and caveats of the study: Among the most significant clusters, several appeared linked to common viral pathogens in a later analysis. Researchers left out some V segments, among them TRBV6-2 and TRBV6-3, as indistinguishable.

To note about this clone: The antigen remains unidentified.

Sequenced sample: PBMCs. The clonotype comes from a woman under 30 in good health and CMV-seropositive. J is TRBJ2-4 and V is TRBV5-4, with 15 positions matching TRBD2. CDR3 coding DNA: TGTGCCAGCAGCTTAGGACTAGCGGGGGGGCCAGCCAAAAACATTCAGTACTTC. This sequence encodes CASSLGLAGGPAKNIQYF.